The 15 T cell receptor beta chains below were found in one sample sequenced in a study of regulatory T cells in long-lasting Graves disease. HTBI primers from iRepertoire and Arm-PCR of CDR3 regions yielded the TCR beta libraries. TCRdb used MiXCR to reprocess the multiplex PCR reads, holding one entry per CDR3 protein. Found here are about 210,000 distinct CDR3 sequences, roughly 19% of them singletons; the top ten hold roughly 10%. Time point meaning: newly diagnosed GD, antithyroid drugs for less than 3 months. TCR sequences were obtained from RNA taken from PBMCs. This sample also belongs to another study, concerning T cells in Graves' hyperthyroidism and ophthalmopathy.

The sample consisted of peripheral blood mononuclear cells (PBMCs), taken at new diagnosis, from a patient treated with antithyroid drugs. The receptors here all came from a woman under 40 with Graves disease.

The chain joins TRBV29-1 to TRBJ2-5; D is possibly TRBD1 (7 bases). The germline V and J ends were trimmed by 1 base and 1 base, with 13 bases remaining between them. Germline V gives CDR1 SQVTM, CDR2 ANQGSEA. CDR3 length: 15 amino acids. For the CDR3, the DNA is TGCAGCGTTGAAGGGGCAGGGGGGCCCCAAGAGACCCAGTACTTC. Translating it yields CSVEGAGGPQETQYF.

This clonotype occurred many times. The chain recombines TRBV28 with TRBJ2-3; D not certain. This CDR3 is built from 15 residues. Germline values: CDR1 MDHEN, CDR2 SYDVKM. The V end lost 3 bases, the J end lost 3 bases, and 13 bases lay between the germline ends. The CDR3 loop is CASSFLEGRTDTQYF. CDR3 in DNA: TGTGCCAGCAGTTTCTTGGAAGGCCGGACAGATACGCAGTATTTT. Variable domain in full (rest from reference TRBV28 and TRBJ2-3): DVKVTQSSRYLVKRTGEKVFLECVQDMDHENMFWYRQDPGLGLRLIYFSYDVKMKEKGDIPEGYSVSREKKERFSLILESASTNQTSMYLCASSFLEGRTDTQYFGPGTRLTVL.

The rearrangement joins TRBV2 to TRBJ2-1; D is perhaps TRBD1 (6 bases). TRBJ2-5 explains the end of the DNA better; the J call may be wrong. This CDR3 has 13 residues. From germline, CDR1 is SNHLY and CDR2 FYNNEI. CDR3 sequence reads: CASSRYRVETQYF. The CDR3 nucleotides read TGTGCCAGCAGCAGGTACAGGGTCGAGACCCAGTACTTC.

This clonotype showed up many times. The rearrangement uses TRBV6-7 and TRBJ1-1; D may be TRBD1 (6 bases). TRBV6-7 falls under the ORF class, with uncertain function. V lost 4 bases and J 5 bases, leaving 14 bases between the germline ends. This CDR3 is 14 amino acids long. CDR3 sequence: CASSLGQRRTEAFF. For the CDR3, the DNA is TGTGCCAGCAGTTTAGGACAGAGACGTACTGAAGCTTTCTTT.

This clonotype was found a few times. This chain links TRBV9 with TRBJ2-1; D may be TRBD1 (11 bases). With 0 bases removed from V and 7 bases from J, the gap between germline ends came to 29 bases. The CDR3 consists of 20 residues. Germline V gives CDR1 SGDLS, CDR2 YYNGEE. The CDR3 bases are TGTGCCAGCAGCGTAGCGGGACAGGGGGGTCTAGCGGGAGTGAGAAATGAGCAGTTCTTC. Its protein is CASSVAGQGGLAGVRNEQFF.

This clonotype came up many times. One junction end disagrees with the germline gene, perhaps due to a read error. J is TRBJ1-6 and V is TRBV11-2; D is undetermined. The germline V gene has CDR1 SGHAT and CDR2 FQNNGV. The CDR3 has 14 amino acids. CDR3 residues: CASSRDPDNSPLHF. Here the CDR3 DNA reads TGCGCCAGCAGCCGCGACCCAGATAATTCACCCCTCCACTTT.

This clonotype was counted at least ten times. J is TRBJ2-1 and V is TRBV28; the match to TRBD1 covers 7 bases. Per the germline V gene, CDR1 is MDHEN and CDR2 is SYDVKM. The J segment lost 0 bases and the V segment lost 1 base, leaving 3 bases of the junction unmatched. CDR3 length: 16 amino acids. The DNA for the CDR3 is TGTGCCAGCAGTTTATCTCCAGGGGGCTCCTACAATGAGCAGTTCTTC. Encoded protein: CASSLSPGGSYNEQFF. The full variable domain, completed using reference TRBV28 and TRBJ2-1, is DVKVTQSSRYLVKRTGEKVFLECVQDMDHENMFWYRQDPGLGLRLIYFSYDVKMKEKGDIPEGYSVSREKKERFSLILESASTNQTSMYLCASSLSPGGSYNEQFFGPGTRLTVL.

This clonotype was counted ten times or more. The chain employs TRBV6-1 and TRBJ2-1; possibly TRBD1 or TRBD2 for D (5 bases each). The V and J ends lost 3 bases and 6 bases respectively, with 12 bases between them. The CDR3 consists of 14 residues. Germline CDR1 MNHNS, CDR2 SASEGT. The CDR3 DNA follows: TGTGCCAGCAGTGAGGGGCCCGGAGGCAATGAGCAGTTCTTC. Translation gives CASSEGPGGNEQFF.

This clonotype was picked up many times. Germline and junction disagree at one end, which may indicate a read error. V and J are TRBV28 and TRBJ1-2, with D unresolved. Germline values: CDR1 MDHEN, CDR2 SYDVKM. CDR3 length equals 15 residues. DNA for the CDR3: TGTGCCAGCAGTTTAGAGGGCCCGCCTAACTATGGCTACGCCTTC. It yields the protein CASSLEGPPNYGYAF.

Many counts were recorded for this clonotype. The rearrangement links TRBV28 to TRBJ1-4, with 8 positions matching TRBD1. V was pared by 4 bases and J by 6 bases, with 1 base of the junction left unmatched. The CDR3 length is 13 residues. Per germline, CDR1 MDHEN and CDR2 SYDVKM. CDR3 sequence reads: CASSSGGDEKLFF. The CDR3 DNA reads as TGTGCCAGCAGTTCAGGGGGCGATGAAAAACTGTTTTTT.

This clonotype was seen a few times. The V call is TRBV28, the J call TRBJ2-7; D is tentatively TRBD1 or TRBD2 (5 bases each). Trimming left V 6 bases short and J 3 bases short, with 12 bases between. Per the germline V gene, CDR1 is MDHEN and CDR2 is SYDVKM. This CDR3 region has 13 residues. CDR3 nucleotides: TGTGCCAGCAGCCAAGCTGGGGGCTACGAGCAGTACTTC. It specifies CASSQAGGYEQYF.

The table lists this clonotype with many counts. This chain joins TRBV4-1 and TRBJ2-7; tentatively, D is TRBD2 (6 bases). Germline V gives CDR1 MGHRA, CDR2 YSYEKL. Trimming took 4 bases from V and 0 from J, leaving 10 bases between them. The CDR3 has 14 residues. CDR3 protein: CASSLGLISYEQYF. CDR3 DNA sequence: TGCGCCAGCAGCCTGGGACTCATCTCCTACGAGCAGTACTTC.

This clonotype was found many times. The chain links TRBV30 to TRBJ2-7; 10 bases align to TRBD1. The CDR3 runs to 15 residues. Looked up from germline, CDR1 is GTSNPN and CDR2 is SVGIG (reference sequence). V trimming: 2 bases; J trimming: 7 bases; junction bases outside the gene matches: 11. The CDR3 bases are TGTGCCTGGAGTCCCTATAGACAGGGGGCGGGTGAGCAGTACTTC. Translation gives CAWSPYRQGAGEQYF.

The table lists this clonotype with many counts. The chain carries TRBV7-9 and TRBJ2-1, with 9 bases aligning to TRBD2. After removal of 3 bases from V and 4 bases from J, the junction contained 4 bases not matched to a gene. CDR3 length: 15 amino acids. From germline, CDR1 is SEHNR and CDR2 FQNEAQ (reference sequence). The CDR3 DNA is TGTGCCAGCAGCTTTTTTGCGGGGGGGTACAATGAGCAGTTCTTC. Translation gives CASSFFAGGYNEQFF.

This clonotype has a count of ten or more. V is TRBV6-1 and J is TRBJ2-6, with D possibly TRBD2 on 6 matching bases. Germline assignment: CDR1 MNHNS and CDR2 SASEGT. Trimming removed 5 bases from V and 2 bases from J, with 13 bases in between. The CDR3 runs to 16 residues. CDR3 protein: CASSPFGGTGANVLTF. The CDR3, as DNA: TGTGCCAGCAGTCCCTTTGGGGGGACTGGGGCCAACGTCCTGACTTTC.